Here is one T cell receptor beta chain with its context. In Seattle, patients joined the study during active infection and were tracked longitudinally. The entry originates in a study of blood T cell repertoires in COVID-19. Study as a whole: COVID-19 samples, acute and convalescent, were from the United States, Italy and Spain. The analysed material was cDNA or gDNA that came from T cells, B-cell-depleted T cells, or PBMCs.

Per the original data handling: It was from reference gene primer amplification that nucleated cell counts were estimated. The data were produced by immunoSEQ multiplex PCR, yet TCRdb's version contains in-frame clones alone and is incomplete. From that table come the V and J calls and clone size; the DNA was used to work out D and trimming. The sample contains 180,000 or so clones, more than 80% of which appear only once. Germline CDR1 reads SQVTM; CDR2 reads ANQGSEA. This CDR3 is built from 19 residues. V was cut by 3 bases and J by 0 bases, with 24 bases left in between. The sequencing input was peripheral blood. This TCR derives from a woman in her 40s with COVID-19, enrolled during active disease. The chain uses TRBV29-1 and TRBJ2-1, with D unresolved. CDR3 coding DNA: TGCAGCGTTGACGTTCCGTGGGCAGCTACTGAGAGCTCCTACAATGAGCAGTTCTTC. Translating it yields CSVDVPWAATESSYNEQFF.